One and the same sample provided the 28 T cell receptor beta chains below, sequenced in a study of T cells in women clearing cervical HPV infection. The repertoire was sequenced with immunoSEQ multiplex PCR; TCRdb's copy has only in-frame clones and lacks some. This table lists about 22,000 clones. Source material: blood buffy coat. These receptor sequences come from a woman between 18 and 70 years old with a cervical HPV16 infection that either progressed to CIN3+ or cleared (not recorded which).

A remark on this clone: The sequence runs out 3 residues before the end of the CDR3; the remainder is reconstructed from the germline J gene. V and J are TRBV29-1 and TRBJ1-2; perhaps TRBD1 as D (5 bases). From germline, CDR1 is SQVTM and CDR2 ANQGSEA. This CDR3 has 11 residues. V lost 7 bases to trimming and J lost 2 bases, with 8 bases between them. The chain's CDR3 is CSDWTNYGYTF. The sequenced CDR3 bases are TGCAGCGATTGGACAAACTATGGC.

Worth noting for this clone: The read terminates 3 residues before the CDR3 end, so the remaining end is supplied by the germline J gene. The genes are TRBV19 and TRBJ2-3, with D unclear. The CDR3 has 13 residues. CDR1 is LNHDA, CDR2 SQIVND, per germline (reference sequence). V gave up 6 bases and J gave up 0 bases, with 7 bases separating them. The CDR3 bases that were read are TGTGCCAGTAGGCCAGCGAGCACAGATACG. The encoded protein is CASRPASTDT. The CDR3 as a whole reads CASRPASTDTQYF.

To note about this clone: The read gets to within 3 residues of the CDR3 end, and the germline J gene fills in the rest. This chain uses TRBV7-2 with TRBJ1-5; D is perhaps TRBD1 (5 bases). The CDR3 is 13 residues long. Trimming pared 1 base from V and 7 bases from J, leaving 8 bases between. CDR1 is SGHTA, CDR2 FQGNSA, per germline. CDR3 loop: CASSLEGRQPQHF. The CDR3 bases that were read are TGTGCCAGCAGCTTAGAGGGGCGGCAGCCC.

With regard to this clone: The read ends 3 residues before the CDR3 terminus; that terminus is restored from the germline J gene. This sequence joins TRBV28 and TRBJ1-5, with D hard to call. The CDR3 sequence is 14 residues long. Germline lookup yields CDR1 MDHEN and CDR2 SYDVKM. The germline V and J ends were trimmed by 10 bases and 2 bases, with 15 bases remaining between them. The sequenced part of the CDR3 DNA is TGTGCCACATCAGCGGGCAGTGGCAATCAGCCC. This sequence encodes CATSAGSGNQP. The entire CDR3 protein is CATSAGSGNQPQHF.

Concerning this clone itself: The sequence runs out 3 residues before the end of the CDR3; the remainder is reconstructed from the germline J gene. The chain carries TRBV14 and TRBJ2-7, with 7 bases matching TRBD1. The CDR3 covers 14 residues. V gave up 2 bases and J gave up 3 bases; unmatched junction bases: 4. Per germline, CDR1 SGHDN and CDR2 FVKESK. CDR3 DNA (partial): TGTGCCAGCAGCCAACGTTCAGGGGGCTACGAG. Its translation: CASSQRSGGYE. The entire CDR3 protein reads CASSQRSGGYEQYF.

About this clone itself: The read ends 3 residues before the CDR3 terminus; that terminus is restored from the germline J gene. The chain links TRBV19 to TRBJ1-4, with no clear D. The germline V gene has CDR1 LNHDA and CDR2 SQIVND (reference sequence). The CDR3 consists of 13 residues. The covered CDR3 bases are TGTGCCAGTAGAGCGGACGGTGGAGATAAA. Its protein product is CASRADGGDK. The complete CDR3 sequence is CASRADGGDKLFF.

Judged by frequency, this clone is medium-sized. The read is 3 residues too short to cover the CDR3 end, so that end is filled in from the germline J gene. The V gene is TRBV29-1, the J gene TRBJ1-2; possibly TRBD1 for D (5 bases). Germline CDR1 reads SQVTM; CDR2 reads ANQGSEA. This CDR3 has 13 amino acids. The CDR3 loop is CSADSGYTDTYTF. Partial CDR3 DNA: TGCAGCGCCGACAGCGGGTACACAGATACC.

As for this clone: The read finishes 3 residues shy of the CDR3 end, and the germline J gene is used to complete it. The chain is built from TRBV7-9 and TRBJ2-4; weak D call: TRBD1 (6 bases). The germline gives CDR1 SEHNR, CDR2 FQNEAQ (reference sequence). The CDR3 is made up of 13 amino acids. The CDR3 protein is CASSPGQLPGQYF. The sequenced CDR3 bases are TGTGCCAGCAGCCCAGGACAGCTACCTGGT. Full variable domain (remainder filled in from reference TRBV7-9 and TRBJ2-4): DTGVSQNPRHKITKRGQNVTFRCDPISEHNRLYWYRQTLGQGPEFLTYFQNEAQLEKSRLLSDRFSAERPKGSFSTLEIQRTEQGDSAMYLCASSPGQLPGQYFGAGTRLSVL.

Partial CDR3 DNA: TGTGCCTGGAGTGTTTATGGACTGCTTAATTCACCG. Translated: CAWSVYGLLNSP. In full, the CDR3 is CAWSVYGLLNSPLFF. The chain uses TRBV30 and TRBJ2-2, with D tentatively TRBD2 (5 bases). Read coverage stops 3 residues before the CDR3 terminus; the germline J gene supplies the remainder. CDR1 and CDR2 (germline): GTSNPN, SVGIG (reference sequence). This CDR3 is 15 amino acids long.

To note about this clone: The CDR3 end falls 3 residues outside the read, so it is completed with the germline J gene. The chain couples TRBV19 to TRBJ1-5; the D is unclear. Per the germline V gene, CDR1 is LNHDA and CDR2 is SQIVND (reference sequence). V was clipped by 4 bases and J by 6 bases, with 16 bases between them. This CDR3 region has 15 residues. The sequenced CDR3 bases are TGTGCCAGTAGTACTCTCGAGGGTGAGGGTCAGCCC. The encoded protein is CASSTLEGEGQP. The whole CDR3 region reads CASSTLEGEGQPQHF.

This CDR3 is CSARLHRGEKLFF. The sequenced CDR3 bases are TGCAGTGCTAGACTACACAGGGGCGAAAAA. This chain uses TRBV20-1 with TRBJ1-4; 7 nucleotides agree with TRBD1. The read terminates 3 residues ahead of where the CDR3 ends, so the germline J gene completes it. Germline values: CDR1 DFQATT, CDR2 SNEGSKA (reference sequence). The CDR3 is 13 amino acids. Trimming took 2 bases from V and 8 from J; bases not matched to a gene: 5.

On this clone: The CDR3 goes on 3 residues after the read ends, and that part is filled in from the germline J gene. The J gene is TRBJ1-2, the V gene TRBV19; TRBD1 agrees at 9 bases. The CDR3 sequence is 15 residues long. CDR1 and CDR2 (germline): LNHDA, SQIVND (reference sequence). The CDR3 bases that were read are TGTGCCAGTAACAGGGGGCAAAGGTCCTACAATGAC. This gives the protein CASNRGQRSYND. The whole CDR3 sequence reads CASNRGQRSYNDYTF. The whole variable domain, remainder taken from reference TRBV19 and TRBJ1-2, is DGGITQSPKYLFRKEGQNVTLSCEQNLNHDAMYWYRQDPGQGLRLIYYSQIVNDFQKGDIAEGYSVSREKKESFPLTVTSAQKNPTAFYLCASNRGQRSYNDYTFGSGTRLTVV.

As to this clone: The read comes to an end 3 residues before the CDR3 does, leaving the germline J gene to fill in the end. The chain uses TRBV30 and TRBJ1-4, with a weak D call TRBD1 (6 bases). CDR3 length equals 19 residues. In germline, CDR1 is GTSNPN, CDR2 SVGIG (reference sequence). CDR3 DNA, as far as it was read: TGTGCCTGGAGTGACGGTAGATGGGCAACAGGGAGACGGCATTCACCA. Protein product: CAWSDGRWATGRRHSP. The entire CDR3 protein reads CAWSDGRWATGRRHSPLFF.

A word on this clone: The read ends 3 residues before the CDR3 terminus; that terminus is restored from the germline J gene. V and J are TRBV7-9 and TRBJ2-1; D might be TRBD1 (5 bases). CDR3 length: 13 amino acids. V shed 4 bases and J shed 8 bases, with 12 bases lying between them. Looked up from germline, CDR1 is SEHNR and CDR2 is FQNEAQ (reference sequence). The DNA read from the CDR3 is TGTGCCAGCAGCTCAGGGTTTGGCGATGAG. It encodes CASSSGFGDE. The entire CDR3 sequence reads CASSSGFGDEQFF. The full variable domain, in which reference TRBV7-9 and TRBJ2-1 provide the parts outside the CDR3, is DTGVSQNPRHKITKRGQNVTFRCDPISEHNRLYWYRQTLGQGPEFLTYFQNEAQLEKSRLLSDRFSAERPKGSFSTLEIQRTEQGDSAMYLCASSSGFGDEQFFGPGTRLTVL.

On this clone: Coverage ceases 3 residues before the CDR3 finishes, and the germline J gene fills in the end. This sequence joins TRBV30 and TRBJ2-2; perhaps TRBD1 as D (6 bases). Trimming removed 2 bases at V and 6 bases at J, with 19 bases between. The V gene's germline CDR1 is GTSNPN and CDR2 SVGIG (reference sequence). The CDR3 totals 16 residues. CDR3 DNA, as far as it was read: TGTGCCTGGAGTAAGTCGACAGGCTGGATGGCCGGGGAG. Its protein product is CAWSKSTGWMAGE. In full, the CDR3 is CAWSKSTGWMAGELFF.

As concerns this clone: The read halts 3 residues ahead of the CDR3 end, with the missing end drawn from the germline J gene. The V call is TRBV2, the J call TRBJ1-1; 10 bases are a match to TRBD1. The V and J ends lost 6 bases and 0 bases, in that order; junction bases with no gene match: 7. The germline V gene has CDR1 SNHLY and CDR2 FYNNEI. The CDR3 is 16 amino acids. The sequenced CDR3 bases are TGTGCCAGCAGAGTCGGGACAGGGGCTCTGAACACTGAA. Encoded protein: CASRVGTGALNTE. From start to end, the CDR3 is CASRVGTGALNTEAFF.

Points on this clone: The read terminates 3 residues before the CDR3 end, so the remaining end is supplied by the germline J gene. The chain is built from TRBV24-1 and TRBJ2-5; the D gene is possibly TRBD2 (6 bases). Trimming shortened V by 7 bases and J by 0 bases, and 14 bases separated the two germline ends. Per the germline V gene, CDR1 is KGHDR and CDR2 is SFDVKD. The CDR3 covers 15 residues. The CDR3 bases that were read are TGTGCCACCAGCGTCATAGCGGAAAACCAAGAGACC. Protein sequence: CATSVIAENQET. The full CDR3 reads CATSVIAENQETQYF.

A remark on this clone: Read data end 3 residues before the CDR3 end; the end is taken from the germline J gene. The J gene is TRBJ2-1, the V gene TRBV20-1; 8 nucleotides agree with TRBD1. CDR1 and CDR2 (germline): DFQATT, SNEGSKA (reference sequence). The junction had 11 bases not matched to a gene; V was cut back by 0 bases and J by 7 bases. The CDR3 is made up of 16 amino acids. CDR3 DNA (partial): TGCAGTGCTAGAGATGTTAGGACAGGGTCGGAGAATGAG. It encodes CSARDVRTGSENE. The full CDR3 reads CSARDVRTGSENEQFF.

The sequenced part of the CDR3 DNA is TGTGCCAGCAGCCCGTGGGGGGAGGGTTCAGATACG. This translates into CASSPWGEGSDT. The whole CDR3 sequence is CASSPWGEGSDTQYF. This rearrangement joins TRBV7-3 to TRBJ2-3; 7 bases match TRBD2. The read comes to an end 3 residues before the CDR3 does, leaving the germline J gene to fill in the end. The J segment lost 4 bases and the V segment lost 5 bases, leaving 9 bases of the junction unmatched. Germline CDR1 is SGHTA and CDR2 is FQGTGA. The CDR3 is 15 residues long.

For this clone: The missing CDR3 end, 3 residues past where the read stops, is filled in from the germline J gene. The chain links TRBV5-1 to TRBJ2-2; possibly TRBD1 for D (6 bases). Trimming shortened V by 4 bases and J by 1 base, and 11 bases separated the two germline ends. CDR3 size: 15 residues. Looked up from germline, CDR1 is SGHRS and CDR2 is YFSETQ. CDR3 bases read: TGCGCCAGCAGCGCCCAGACAGGGAACACCGGGGAG. This translates into CASSAQTGNTGE. The CDR3 reads in full as CASSAQTGNTGELFF. The variable domain in full, completed from reference TRBV5-1 and TRBJ2-2, reads KAGVTQTPRYLIKTRGQQVTLSCSPISGHRSVSWYQQTPGQGLQFLFEYFSETQRNKGNFPGRFSGRQFSNSRSEMNVSTLELGDSALYLCASSAQTGNTGELFFGEGSRLTVL.

As concerns this clone: The CDR3 end lies 3 residues beyond the end of the read and is filled in from the germline J gene. V usage is TRBV2 and J usage is TRBJ2-3; 7 positions match TRBD1. In germline, CDR1 is SNHLY, CDR2 FYNNEI. The CDR3 is 15 residues long. The CDR3 sequence is CASKVGQANNQPQYF. The covered CDR3 bases are TGTGCCAGCAAGGTTGGACAGGCCAACAATCAGCCG.

As regards this clone: The read stops 3 residues short of the end of the CDR3; the missing end is completed from the germline J gene. V is TRBV30 and J is TRBJ2-4, with 8 bases lining up with TRBD1. The CDR3 is made up of 13 amino acids. CDR1 is GTSNPN and CDR2 is SVGIG in the germline V gene (reference sequence). CDR3 sequence: CACPQGAGYGQYF. The CDR3 DNA, read in part, is TGTGCCTGTCCGCAGGGGGCTGGCTATGGT.

The chain's CDR3 is CASSLSAGGRETQYF. The sequenced CDR3 bases are TGTGCCAGCTCCCTATCGGCGGGAGGCCGAGAGACC. This chain connects TRBV18 to TRBJ2-5; 8 bases are a match to TRBD2. The read comes to an end 3 residues before the CDR3 does, leaving the germline J gene to fill in the end. Trimming at V came to 6 bases and at J to 4 bases, leaving 10 bases not matched to a gene. The CDR3 is 15 residues long. Germline CDR1 is KGHSH and CDR2 is LQKENI.

Comments on this clone: The read is 3 residues too short to cover the CDR3 end, so that end is filled in from the germline J gene. V usage is TRBV5-1 and J usage is TRBJ2-1; 12 bases align to TRBD2. Per the germline V gene, CDR1 is SGHRS and CDR2 is YFSETQ. V was pared by 0 bases and J by 8 bases, with 6 bases of the junction left unmatched. The CDR3 is 16 amino acids. The CDR3 bases that were read are TGCGCCAGCAGCTTGGCCTGGCCTAGCGGGAGGGATGAG. It is translated as CASSLAWPSGRDE. The CDR3 reads in full as CASSLAWPSGRDEQFF.

About this clone itself: The read halts 3 residues ahead of the CDR3 end, with the missing end drawn from the germline J gene. V is TRBV28 and J is TRBJ1-5; D is unresolved. V lost 1 base and J 6 bases, leaving 7 bases between the germline ends. The CDR3 length is 13 residues. Germline CDR1 and CDR2: MDHEN and SYDVKM. The sequenced CDR3 bases are TGTGCCAGCAGTTTATCCCTTTTTCAGCCC. Protein product: CASSLSLFQP. In full, the CDR3 is CASSLSLFQPQHF.

As concerns this clone: Coverage ceases 3 residues before the CDR3 finishes, and the germline J gene fills in the end. This chain joins TRBV20-1 and TRBJ1-1; D remains unclear. CDR1 and CDR2 (germline): DFQATT, SNEGSKA (reference sequence). Trimming shortened V by 2 bases and J by 1 base, and 20 bases separated the two germline ends. The CDR3 contains 17 residues. The CDR3 protein is CSARSPMITVQNTEAFF. The sequenced CDR3 bases are TGCAGTGCTAGATCCCCCATGATCACTGTTCAGAACACTGAA.

About this clone itself: The sequenced fragment ends 3 residues before the CDR3 boundary, so the rest is inferred from the germline J gene. The rearrangement uses TRBV19 and TRBJ2-5; maybe TRBD1 (5 bases). Per germline, CDR1 LNHDA and CDR2 SQIVND (reference sequence). The CDR3 runs to 11 residues. The V and J ends lost 5 bases and 7 bases respectively, with 8 bases between them. This CDR3 reads CASSAQGTQYF. CDR3 bases read: TGTGCCAGTAGTGCCCAGGGGACC.

About this clone: The read is 3 residues too short to cover the CDR3 end, so that end is filled in from the germline J gene. The V call is TRBV28, the J call TRBJ1-1; D unclear. The CDR3 is 13 amino acids. Germline-derived CDR1 and CDR2 are MDHEN and SYDVKM. Deletions cut 3 bases from V and 1 base from J, with 6 bases between. CDR3 DNA, as far as it was read: TGTGCCAGCAGTTTTCGCGGGAACACTGAA. This codes for CASSFRGNTE. The whole CDR3 protein is CASSFRGNTEAFF.